This T cell receptor beta chain originates from a study of blood T cell repertoires in COVID-19. Study at large: The study drew acute and convalescent COVID-19 samples from the United States, Italy and Spain. Sources were T cells, B-cell-depleted T cells, or PBMCs; the material itself was cDNA or gDNA.

As for this clone: Other DNA sequences of this sample code for an identical CDR3.

Followed longitudinally, the Seattle patients had been enrolled during active infection. Authors' data handling: Estimation of nucleated cell counts relied on the amplification of reference gene primers. The table came from immunoSEQ multiplex PCR; TCRdb's copy has only in-frame clones and leaves some out. That table supplies the V and J calls and clone size; D and trimming were determined from the DNA. Of tens of thousands of clones in the sample, 78% were seen once. Germline V gene sequence: CDR1 SGHRS, CDR2 YFSETQ. The trim removed 4 bases at V and 0 bases at J, leaving 6 bases unmatched. This CDR3 spans 15 amino acids.

Sequencing used peripheral blood. This TCR came from a man in his 70s with COVID-19, enrolled during active disease. The chain recombines TRBV5-1 with TRBJ2-7, with 8 bases fitting TRBD1. DNA for the CDR3: TGCGCCAGCAGCCTCTGGACAGGGACCTCCTACGAGCAGTACTTC. Translation gives CASSLWTGTSYEQYF.